Sequencing of this T cell receptor beta chain was carried out in a study of shared clonotypes between healthy human individuals. Whole-study context: The study used three CD4 naive, three CD4 memory, two CD8 naive and one CD8 memory plate per donor.

Those who donated were healthy HIV-negative adults, with no recent acute infections or vaccinations reported. It was across several immunoSEQ plates that each subset's genomic DNA was evenly split. Measured with immunoSEQ multiplex PCR; TCRdb has only the in-frame clones, and not every one. The sample consists of about 1.5 million clones, nearly 99% of them appearing once. This CDR3 is 14 amino acids long. With V trimmed by 3 bases and J by 4 bases, 4 bases remained unmatched. Germline V CDR1 and CDR2: MGHDK, SYGVNS. Sequenced input: naive CD4+ T cells sorted from blood. Indicated subset: CD45RA+ positively selected. The source of this sequence is a man aged 25 to 45 in good health. The chain combines TRBV25-1 with TRBJ1-1; 8 nucleotides line up with TRBD1. The CDR3, as DNA: TGTGCCAGCAGTGATGCCCAGGGGGCCACTGAAGCTTTCTTT. The encoded protein is CASSDAQGATEAFF.